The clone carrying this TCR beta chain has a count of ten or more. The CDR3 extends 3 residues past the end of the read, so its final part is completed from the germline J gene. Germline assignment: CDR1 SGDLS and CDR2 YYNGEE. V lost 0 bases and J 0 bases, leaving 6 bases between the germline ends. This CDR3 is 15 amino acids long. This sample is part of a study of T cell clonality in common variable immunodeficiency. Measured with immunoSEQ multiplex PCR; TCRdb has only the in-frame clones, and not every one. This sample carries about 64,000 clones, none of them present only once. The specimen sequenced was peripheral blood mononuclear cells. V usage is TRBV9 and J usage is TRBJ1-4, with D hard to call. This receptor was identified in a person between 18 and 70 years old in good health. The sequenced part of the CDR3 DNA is TGTGCCAGCAGCGTAGTGGCGGCAACTAATGAAAAA. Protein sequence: CASSVVAATNEK. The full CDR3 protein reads CASSVVAATNEKLFF.